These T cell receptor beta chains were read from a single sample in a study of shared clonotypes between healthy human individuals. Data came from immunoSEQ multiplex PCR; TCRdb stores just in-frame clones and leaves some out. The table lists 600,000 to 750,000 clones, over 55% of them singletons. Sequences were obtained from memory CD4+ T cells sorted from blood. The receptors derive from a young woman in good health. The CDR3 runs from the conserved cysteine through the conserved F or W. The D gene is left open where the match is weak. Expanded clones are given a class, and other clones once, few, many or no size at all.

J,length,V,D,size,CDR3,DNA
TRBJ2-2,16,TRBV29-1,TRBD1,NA,CSVEGVGTGGTGELFF,TGCAGCGTTGAAGGTGTTGGGACAGGGGGCACCGGGGAGCTGTTTTTT
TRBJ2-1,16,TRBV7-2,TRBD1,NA,CASSLTGGRSYNEQFF,TGTGCCAGCAGCCTCACAGGGGGCAGGTCCTACAATGAGCAGTTCTTC
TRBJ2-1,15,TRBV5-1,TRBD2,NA,CASSPPTSGSNEQFF,TGCGCCAGCAGTCCCCCAACTAGCGGGAGCAATGAGCAGTTCTTC
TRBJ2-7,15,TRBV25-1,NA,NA,CASPPRAGKGYEQYF,TGTGCCAGCCCCCCGCGGGCAGGGAAGGGCTACGAGCAGTACTTC
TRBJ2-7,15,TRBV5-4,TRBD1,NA,CASSPTRDRAYEQYF,TGTGCCAGCAGCCCGACCCGGGACAGGGCCTACGAGCAGTACTTC
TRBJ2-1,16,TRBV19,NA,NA,CASSPPGPSSYNEQFF,TGTGCCAGTAGTCCTCCCGGGCCGAGCTCCTACAATGAGCAGTTCTTC
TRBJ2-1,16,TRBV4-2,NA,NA,CASSQAHGSSYNEQFF,TGTGCCAGCAGCCAAGCACACGGAAGCTCCTACAATGAGCAGTTCTTC
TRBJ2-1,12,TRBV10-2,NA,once,CATKGTKNEQFF,TGCGCCACTAAGGGGACGAAGAATGAGCAGTTCTTC
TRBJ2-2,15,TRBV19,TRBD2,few,CASSPGTSATGELFF,TGTGCCAGTAGCCCTGGGACTAGCGCCACCGGGGAGCTGTTTTTT
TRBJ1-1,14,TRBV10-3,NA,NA,CAISESARGTEAFF,TGTGCCATCAGTGAGTCTGCCCGTGGGACTGAAGCTTTCTTT
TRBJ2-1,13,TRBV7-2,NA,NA,CASHLVMSNEQFF,TGTGCCAGTCATCTAGTTATGTCCAATGAGCAGTTCTTC
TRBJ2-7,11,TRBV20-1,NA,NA,CSASGHYEQYF,TGCAGTGCTAGTGGACACTACGAGCAGTACTTC
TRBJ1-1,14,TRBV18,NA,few,CASSSIPGNTEAFF,TGTGCCAGCTCATCCATTCCGGGGAACACTGAAGCTTTCTTT
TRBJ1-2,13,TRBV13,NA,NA,CASSLIGSYGYTF,TGTGCCAGCAGCTTAATCGGCAGCTATGGCTACACCTTC
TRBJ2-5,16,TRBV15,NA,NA,CATSRRGGGSGETQYF,TGTGCCACCAGCCGTCGAGGGGGCGGGAGTGGGGAGACCCAGTACTTC
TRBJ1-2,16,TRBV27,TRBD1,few,CASSLQWTGGTYGYTF,TGTGCCAGCAGTCTCCAGTGGACAGGGGGGACCTATGGCTACACCTTC
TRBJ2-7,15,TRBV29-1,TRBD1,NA,CSVEGDRVGSYEQYF,TGCAGCGTTGAAGGCGACAGGGTCGGTAGCTACGAGCAGTACTTC
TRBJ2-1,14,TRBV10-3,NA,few,CAIFAGGASGEQFF,TGTGCCATCTTTGCCGGGGGCGCATCTGGTGAGCAGTTCTTC
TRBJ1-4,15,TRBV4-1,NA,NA,CASSLRTEGNEKLFF,TGCGCCAGCAGCCTCAGGACAGAAGGGAATGAAAAACTGTTTTTT
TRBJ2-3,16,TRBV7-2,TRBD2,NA,CASSPGLASRGDTQYF,TGTGCCAGCAGCCCGGGACTAGCGTCTAGGGGAGATACGCAGTATTTT
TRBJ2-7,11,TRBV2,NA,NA,CASSKRVEQYF,TGTGCCAGCAGTAAAAGGGTCGAGCAGTACTTC
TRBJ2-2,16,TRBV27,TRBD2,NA,CASSRGLAGGRGELFF,TGTGCCAGCAGTCGAGGACTAGCGGGAGGGAGGGGGGAGCTGTTTTTT
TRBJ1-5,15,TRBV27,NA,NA,CASSPGRSGDQPQHF,TGTGCCAGCAGCCCAGGGCGTTCGGGGGATCAGCCCCAGCATTTT
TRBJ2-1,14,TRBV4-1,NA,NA,CASSQGPLTIEQFF,TGCGCCAGCAGCCAAGGACCTCTGACCATCGAGCAGTTCTTC
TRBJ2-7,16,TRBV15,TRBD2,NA,CATSELVAREGNEQYF,TGTGCCACCAGCGAATTAGTAGCGCGGGAGGGTAACGAGCAGTACTTC
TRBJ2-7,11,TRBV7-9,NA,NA,CASSSGDEQYF,TGTGCCAGCAGCTCAGGGGACGAGCAGTACTTC
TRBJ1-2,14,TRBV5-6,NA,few,CASSLVTGNYGYTF,TGTGCCAGCAGCTTAGTAACGGGGAACTATGGCTACACCTTC
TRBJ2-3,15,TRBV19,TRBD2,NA,CASRRGGSATDTQYF,TGTGCCAGTAGAAGGGGAGGGAGTGCAACAGATACGCAGTATTTT